Given below is one TCR beta chain in context. Its antigen remains unidentified. These data belong to a study of cytomegalovirus exposure and HLA in healthy donors. General study findings and limits: From TCR beta sequences, most subjects' HLA-A and HLA-B alleles were reportedly predicted accurately. One variant, a missense change in DCLRE1C, was linked in a later analysis to TCR beta V- and J-gene trimming.

The PCR ran on 60 Vbeta and 13 Jbeta primers. Repertoires were generated with immunoSEQ multiplex PCR, while TCRdb's copy carries only in-frame clones and drops some. The table records about 99,000 clones, around 10% of them present only once. This CDR3 is 15 amino acids long. CDR1 and CDR2 (germline): MDHEN, SYDVKM. V lost 5 bases to trimming and J lost 8 bases; unmatched junction nucleotides: 10. What was sequenced was PBMCs. This chain joins TRBV28 and TRBJ1-4, with 8 bases matching TRBD1. This TCR was sampled from a man between 40 and 49 years old in good health and CMV-seropositive. For the CDR3, the DNA is TGTGCCAGCAGTCTCCTACAGGGGGATGGGGAAAAACTGTTTTTT. It codes for CASSLLQGDGEKLFF.